Below, 10 T cell receptor beta chains from the same sample are listed, as sequenced in a study of blood T cell repertoires in COVID-19. TCRdb's table, derived via immunoSEQ multiplex PCR, lists solely in-frame clones and lacks some. The data contain some 290,000 clones, 85% to 90% of them singletons. Sequencing was done on a sample of peripheral blood. These receptors all come from a woman aged 25 to 39 with COVID-19, enrolled during active disease.

The V gene is TRBV27, the J gene TRBJ1-4, with TRBD1 matching 7 bases. Germline V CDR1 and CDR2: MNHEY, SMNVEV (reference sequence). Germline trimming cut 3 bases from V and 4 bases from J; bases unmatched to any gene: 5. This CDR3 is built from 15 residues. CDR3 nucleotides: TGTGCCAGCAGTTTTAATCAGGGGGTTAATGAAAAACTGTTTTTT. This translates into CASSFNQGVNEKLFF.

The chain is built from TRBV6-6 and TRBJ2-7; D remains unclear. V shed 6 bases and J shed 6 bases, with 9 bases lying between them. Per the germline V gene, CDR1 is MNHNY and CDR2 is SVGAGI (reference sequence). CDR3 length: 11 amino acids. CDR3 region: CASSRVGEQYF. The CDR3 DNA reads TGTGCCAGCAGCCGCGTCGGCGAGCAGTACTTC.

This chain uses TRBV6-5 with TRBJ2-6; tentative D call: TRBD1 (5 bases). The CDR3 spans 15 residues. Germline lookup yields CDR1 MNHEY and CDR2 SVGAGI. Trimming pared 7 bases from V and 0 bases from J, leaving 10 bases between. The CDR3 coding sequence is TGTGCCAGCAATCCTGGACACTCTGGGGCCAACGTCCTGACTTTC. Translated, it gives CASNPGHSGANVLTF.

The chain recombines TRBV5-6 with TRBJ1-2; 7 nucleotides agree with TRBD1. V shed 5 bases, J shed 2 bases, and the junction held 6 bases outside the gene matches. Germline-derived CDR1 and CDR2 are SGHDT and YYEEEE. The CDR3 sequence is 14 residues long. CDR3 sequence reads: CASRTRGANYGYTF. The CDR3 DNA follows: TGTGCCAGCAGAACCAGGGGGGCCAACTATGGCTACACCTTC.

J is TRBJ1-6 and V is TRBV3-1 (or the pseudogene TRBV3-2); the D is unclear. Germline V gene data show CDR1 as LGHDT and CDR2 as YNNKEL (reference sequence). CDR3 length: 13 amino acids. V was pared by 5 bases and J by 6 bases, with 8 bases between. CDR3 bases: TGTGCCAGCAGCTCGACTTTTAATTCACCCCTCCACTTT. Amino acid sequence: CASSSTFNSPLHF.

The count of this clone is one. This CDR3 is CASSGTGSSGYTF. CDR3 coding DNA: TGCGCCAGCAGCGGGACAGGGTCTAGCGGCTACACCTTC. V is TRBV5-1 and J is TRBJ1-2, with 9 bases aligning to TRBD1. Germline trimming cut 4 bases from V and 8 bases from J; bases unmatched to any gene: 6. This CDR3 has 13 amino acids. Germline V gives CDR1 SGHRS, CDR2 YFSETQ.

Concerning this clone itself: Other DNA sequences in this specimen translate into the identical CDR3. V and J are TRBV5-8 and TRBJ1-5; tentative D call: TRBD1 (5 bases). CDR3 length: 12 amino acids. Germline assignment: CDR1 SGHTS and CDR2 YDEGEE. With 4 bases removed from V and 5 bases from J, the gap between germline ends came to 7 bases. CDR3 region: CASSLRDQPQHF. In DNA form, the CDR3 reads TGTGCCAGCAGCCTCAGGGATCAGCCCCAGCATTTT.

This sequence joins TRBV19 and TRBJ1-5, with a weak D call TRBD1 (5 bases). The CDR3 runs to 16 residues. V lost 4 bases and J lost 1, with 14 bases in between. CDR1 is LNHDA and CDR2 is SQIVND in the germline V gene (reference sequence). The CDR3 bases are TGTGCCAGTAGTACTCGGAGGGGTGGGAGCAATCAGCCCCAGCATTTT. It codes for CASSTRRGGSNQPQHF.

This clone was observed a single time. The identical CDR3 is also encoded by other nucleotide sequences in the sample. J is TRBJ2-1 and V is TRBV28; unclear D gene. Germline CDR1 reads MDHEN; CDR2 reads SYDVKM. The CDR3 runs to 13 residues. V lost 5 bases and J 0 bases, leaving 5 bases between the germline ends. The CDR3 is CASSLSSYNEQFF. The CDR3 nucleotides are TGTGCCAGCAGTCTGAGCTCCTACAATGAGCAGTTCTTC.

V gene TRBV7-9 combines with J gene TRBJ2-1; 8 positions match TRBD1. V lost 1 base, J lost 5 bases, and 4 bases stayed unmatched. CDR3 length equals 15 residues. Germline CDR1 reads SEHNR; CDR2 reads FQNEAQ (reference sequence). The chain's CDR3 is CASSLEPGQDNEQFF. In DNA form, the CDR3 reads TGTGCCAGCAGCTTAGAACCGGGACAGGACAATGAGCAGTTCTTC.